This T cell receptor beta chain was sequenced in a study of OX40 agonist ivuxolimab in advanced cancers. Study-wide background: Those enrolled were roughly 80% male, with a mean age of about 66 years and ages from 23 to 79. General study findings and limits: Fewer expanded clones were found on average in CD4+ than in CD8+ T cells. Antigen specificity was not determined for the expanded peripheral T cells.

Sequenced by immunoSEQ multiplex PCR; TCRdb stores in-frame clones only, minus some. The repertoire consists of under 95,000 clones, with about 89% occurring once and the leading ten covering just over 0.75%. V shed 0 bases and J 4 bases; nucleotides not matched to a gene: 5. Per the germline V gene, CDR1 is SGDLS and CDR2 is YYNGEE. There are 16 residues in the CDR3. With respect to this clone: No antigen is known for it.

V is TRBV9 and J is TRBJ2-1, with 9 bases aligning to TRBD2. Sequenced here: CD4+ or CD8+ T cells sorted from blood, sampled in a trial of the OX40 agonist ivuxolimab. The receptor was derived from an adult with an advanced solid tumor such as melanoma, head and neck, liver or kidney cancer. The CDR3 protein is CASSVVASGAYNEQFF. The CDR3 DNA sequence: TGTGCCAGCAGCGTAGTGGCTAGCGGGGCTTACAATGAGCAGTTCTTC.